Listed here are 18 T cell receptor beta chains from one sample, sequenced in a study of T cell responses to AZD1222 COVID-19 vaccine. Generated by immunoSEQ multiplex PCR, the TCRdb table keeps only in-frame clones and is missing some. The sample records roughly 120,000 clones, approximately 83% being singletons. Sequencing was performed on peripheral blood, taken on day 0 of MenACWY control vaccination. The receptors come from an adult in good health.

The chain has TRBV5-5 and TRBJ2-1, with D perhaps matching TRBD2 (5 bases). Per the germline V gene, CDR1 is SGHKS and CDR2 is YYEKEE (reference sequence). The V end lost 0 bases, the J end lost 0 bases, and 13 bases lay between the germline ends. CDR3 length: 17 amino acids. The DNA of the CDR3 is TGTGCCAGCAGCTTGGCCGGGTGGGAGAGCTCCTACAATGAGCAGTTCTTC. Residues: CASSLAGWESSYNEQFF.

CDR3 coding DNA: TGTGCCAGCAGCTTTAAGGTCCAGGGGACGAACCGGGACACCATATATTTT. This sequence encodes CASSFKVQGTNRDTIYF. The rearrangement joins TRBV7-2 to TRBJ1-3, with a tentative D call TRBD1 (6 bases). V lost 3 bases, J lost 8 bases, and 23 bases lay in between. This CDR3 comprises 17 residues. Germline CDR1 SGHTA, CDR2 FQGNSA.

This rearrangement joins TRBV7-2 to TRBJ1-6; D is unresolved. This CDR3 contains 14 residues. The germline V and J ends were trimmed by 2 bases and 7 bases, with 9 bases remaining between them. CDR1 and CDR2 (germline): SGHTA, FQGNSA. The CDR3 sequence is CASSLTLANSPLHF. CDR3 DNA: TGTGCCAGCAGCTTAACCCTAGCCAATTCACCCCTCCACTTT.

The chain is built from TRBV19 and TRBJ1-5, with D perhaps TRBD1 (6 bases). The germline gives CDR1 LNHDA, CDR2 SQIVND (reference sequence). The V end lost 5 bases, the J end lost 4 bases, and 18 bases lay between the germline ends. The CDR3 has 16 residues. DNA of the CDR3: TGTGCCAGTAGTCCCCCCGGGACATATCGGAATCAGCCCCAGCATTTT. Translation: CASSPPGTYRNQPQHF.

The chain uses TRBV9 and TRBJ2-7; D not certain. Trimming removed 5 bases at V and 0 bases at J, with 9 bases between. Germline V lookup: CDR1 SGDLS, CDR2 YYNGEE. This CDR3 contains 13 residues. The CDR3 spells CASSPEYSYEQYF. The CDR3 DNA follows: TGTGCCAGCAGTCCTGAGTACTCCTACGAGCAGTACTTC. The full variable domain, completed using reference TRBV9 and TRBJ2-7, is DSGVTQTPKHLITATGQRVTLRCSPRSGDLSVYWYQQSLDQGLQFLIQYYNGEERAKGNILERFSAQQFPDLHSELNLSSLELGDSALYFCASSPEYSYEQYFGPGTRLTVT.

V gene TRBV12-3 or TRBV12-4 combines with J gene TRBJ2-1; D ambiguous. V shed 3 bases and J shed 6 bases, with 3 bases lying between them. CDR3 length equals 11 residues. Here the CDR3 DNA reads TGTGCCAGCAGTTTCATCAATGAGCAGTTCTTC. Its protein is CASSFINEQFF.

This chain connects TRBV7-7 to TRBJ2-5, with 8 bases aligning to TRBD1. The germline CDR1 and CDR2 sequences are SSHAT and FNYEAQ (reference sequence). V lost 1 base, J lost 2 bases, and 3 bases stayed unmatched. The CDR3 is made up of 15 amino acids. CDR3 DNA: TGTGCCAGCAGCTTAGGGGGACAGGTTCAAGAGACCCAGTACTTC. It translates to CASSLGGQVQETQYF.

The V call is TRBV2, the J call TRBJ1-6; 7 nucleotides align to TRBD1. The trim removed 7 bases at V and 0 bases at J, leaving 9 bases unmatched. This CDR3 contains 17 residues. Germline V gives CDR1 SNHLY, CDR2 FYNNEI. In DNA form, the CDR3 reads TGTGCCAGCACCGAGGTCCAGGGGGGCTCCTATAATTCACCCCTCCACTTT. Translating gives CASTEVQGGSYNSPLHF.

CDR3 region: CASSPGGPTGELFF. Here the CDR3 DNA reads TGTGCCAGCAGTCCCGGGGGGCCTACCGGGGAGCTGTTTTTT. The V call is TRBV7-3, the J call TRBJ2-2; possibly TRBD2 for D (7 bases). Deletions cut 6 bases from V and 5 bases from J, with 13 bases between. Germline V gene lookup returns CDR1 SGHTA and CDR2 FQGTGA. The CDR3 totals 14 residues.

A single count supports this clone. The CDR3 region is CASSFAGTGTSETQYF. The CDR3 bases are TGCGCCAGCAGCTTCGCCGGGACAGGGACGTCGGAGACCCAGTACTTC. V and J are TRBV5-1 and TRBJ2-5; 9 bases fit TRBD1. The V and J ends lost 2 bases and 5 bases, in that order; junction bases with no gene match: 10. This CDR3 comprises 16 residues. Germline CDR1 reads SGHRS; CDR2 reads YFSETQ.

This rearrangement joins TRBV5-6 to TRBJ2-7, with 7 bases that match TRBD1. Trimming took 5 bases from V and 2 from J; bases not matched to a gene: 10. Germline CDR1 and CDR2: SGHDT and YYEEEE. This CDR3 has 15 amino acids. Here the CDR3 DNA reads TGTGCCAGCAGGACCGCATGGCAGGGGGCCTACGAGCAGTACTTC. This codes for CASRTAWQGAYEQYF.

V and J are TRBV30 and TRBJ1-4; D ambiguous. Between the trimmed V and J ends, which lost 2 bases and 3 bases, there was a span of 7 bases. Germline assignment: CDR1 GTSNPN and CDR2 SVGIG (reference sequence). This CDR3 region has 13 residues. Here the CDR3 DNA reads TGTGCCTGGAGTAAACAGTCTAATGAAAAACTGTTTTTT. Translating it yields CAWSKQSNEKLFF.

The J gene is TRBJ2-1, the V gene TRBV5-1; 12 bases map to TRBD2. Losses at the gene ends were 4 bases for V and 1 base for J; bases not matched to a gene: 3. This CDR3 has 16 residues. Germline lookup yields CDR1 SGHRS and CDR2 YFSETQ. CDR3 loop: CASSPTSGGSYNEQFF. In DNA form, the CDR3 reads TGCGCCAGCAGCCCGACTAGCGGGGGATCCTACAATGAGCAGTTCTTC.

The J gene is TRBJ1-4, the V gene TRBV15; TRBD1 might be the D (5 bases). This CDR3 is 15 amino acids long. Trimming took 0 bases from V and 3 from J, leaving 8 bases between them. The germline V gene encodes CDR1 LNHNV and CDR2 YYDKDF (reference sequence). The CDR3 nucleotides read TGTGCCACCAGCAGAGATGGAGGGGCTAATGAAAAACTGTTTTTT. This translates into CATSRDGGANEKLFF.

This chain connects TRBV7-3 to TRBJ2-3; D gene ambiguous. With 4 bases removed from V and 14 bases from J, the gap between germline ends came to 19 bases. Germline-derived CDR1 and CDR2 are SGHTA and FQGTGA. CDR3 size: 13 residues. This CDR3 is CASSSLRSGPPYF. As DNA, the CDR3 is TGTGCCAGCAGCTCCCTAAGGTCTGGTCCGCCGTATTTT.

The chain is built from TRBV19 and TRBJ2-1, with 7 bases lining up with TRBD2. Germline assignment: CDR1 LNHDA and CDR2 SQIVND (reference sequence). The CDR3 loop spans 16 amino acids. V shed 3 bases and J 7 bases; nucleotides not matched to a gene: 12. The CDR3 DNA reads TGTGCCAGTAGTATGATAGCGGGCAACTTCGGAAATGAGCAGTTCTTC. Translated: CASSMIAGNFGNEQFF.

The chain has TRBV5-8 and TRBJ1-4; D not resolved. The CDR3 extends over 15 amino acids. Germline CDR1 SGHTS, CDR2 YDEGEE. V was cut by 1 base and J by 8 bases, with 15 bases left in between. CDR3 DNA: TGTGCCAGCAGCTTGTTTACCTATTTCGGGGAAAAACTGTTTTTT. Translating it yields CASSLFTYFGEKLFF.

The chain employs TRBV28 and TRBJ2-7; D gene unclear. Germline V lookup: CDR1 MDHEN, CDR2 SYDVKM. The V end was cut by 4 bases, the J end by 3 bases, with 7 bases between. The length of the CDR3 is 12 residues. The DNA of the CDR3 is TGTGCCAGCAGTTCCGGAAACTACGAGCAGTACTTC. It yields the protein CASSSGNYEQYF.